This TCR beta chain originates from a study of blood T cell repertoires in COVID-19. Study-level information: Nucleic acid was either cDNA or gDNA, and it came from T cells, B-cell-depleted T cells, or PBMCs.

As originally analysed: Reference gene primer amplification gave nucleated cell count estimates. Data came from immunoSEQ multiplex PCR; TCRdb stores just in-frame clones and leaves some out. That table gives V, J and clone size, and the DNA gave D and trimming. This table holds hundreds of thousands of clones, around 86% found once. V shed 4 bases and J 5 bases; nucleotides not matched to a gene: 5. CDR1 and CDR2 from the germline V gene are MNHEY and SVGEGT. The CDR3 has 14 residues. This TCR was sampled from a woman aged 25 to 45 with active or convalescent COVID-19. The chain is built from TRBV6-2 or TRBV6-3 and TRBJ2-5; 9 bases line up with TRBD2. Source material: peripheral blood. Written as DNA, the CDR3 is TGTGCCAGCAGTTCCGGGACTAGCTGGGAGACCCAGTACTTC. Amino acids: CASSSGTSWETQYF.